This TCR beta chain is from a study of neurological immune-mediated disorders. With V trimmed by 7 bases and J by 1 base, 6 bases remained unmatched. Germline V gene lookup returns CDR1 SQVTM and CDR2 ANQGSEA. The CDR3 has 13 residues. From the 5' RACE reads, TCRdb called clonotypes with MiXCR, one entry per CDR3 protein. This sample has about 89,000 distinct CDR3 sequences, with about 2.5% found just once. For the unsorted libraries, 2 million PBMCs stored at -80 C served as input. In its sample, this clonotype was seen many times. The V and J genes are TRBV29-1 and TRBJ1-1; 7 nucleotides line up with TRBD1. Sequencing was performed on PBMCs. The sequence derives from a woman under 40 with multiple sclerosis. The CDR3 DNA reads TGCAGCGCGGTTGGACAGGCGAACACTGAAGCTTTCTTT. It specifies CSAVGQANTEAFF.